The present T cell receptor (beta chain) was sequenced within a study of CD8+CD57+ T cells in acquired aplastic anemia. All sequencing subjects had displayed CD8+CD57+ cell expansion on flow cytometry. Blood was sampled before the patients had received any therapy. This clonotype was observed at least ten times. Its antigen is unidentified. Study-wide points: Shared by patients and controls, nearly 30 CD8+ CDR3s were abundant in patients. Patients versus controls showed no significant CD8+ Simpson's diversity difference.

The CDR3 is made up of 15 amino acids. V lost 5 bases and J 0 bases, leaving 12 bases between the germline ends. Germline loops: CDR1 SGHTA, CDR2 FQGTGA. TCR beta VDJ and CDR3 profiling used genomic DNA as template. TCRdb ran MiXCR on the reads and lists one entry per CDR3 protein. The sample includes hundreds of thousands of distinct CDR3 sequences, about a third of them seen just once. The sequenced material came from sorted CD4+, CD8+, or CD8+CD57+ T cells (not recorded which) from PBMCs. The receptor was isolated from a human donor with aplastic anemia. The J gene is TRBJ2-3, the V gene TRBV7-3; D ambiguous. The CDR3 sequence: CASSLLGFSTDTQYF. CDR3 nucleotides: TGTGCCAGCAGCCTCCTCGGGTTCAGCACAGATACGCAGTATTTT.